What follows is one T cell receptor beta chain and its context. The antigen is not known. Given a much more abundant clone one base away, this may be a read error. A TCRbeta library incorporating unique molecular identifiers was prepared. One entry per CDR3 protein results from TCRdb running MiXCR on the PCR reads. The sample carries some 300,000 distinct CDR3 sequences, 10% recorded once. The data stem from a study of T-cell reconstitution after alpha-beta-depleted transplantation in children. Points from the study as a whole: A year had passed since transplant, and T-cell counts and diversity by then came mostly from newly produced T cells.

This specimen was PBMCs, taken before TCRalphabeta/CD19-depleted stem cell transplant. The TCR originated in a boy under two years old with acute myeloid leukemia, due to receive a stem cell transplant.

CDR3 nucleotides: TGTGCCAGCAGTTTACGGGGGTACTACGAGCAGTACTTC. The encoded protein is CASSLRGYYEQYF. The chain couples TRBV28 to TRBJ2-7; possible D gene TRBD2, 6 bases. Trimming took 2 bases from V and 3 from J, leaving 8 bases between them. The CDR3 is made up of 13 amino acids. Germline CDR1 MDHEN, CDR2 SYDVKM.